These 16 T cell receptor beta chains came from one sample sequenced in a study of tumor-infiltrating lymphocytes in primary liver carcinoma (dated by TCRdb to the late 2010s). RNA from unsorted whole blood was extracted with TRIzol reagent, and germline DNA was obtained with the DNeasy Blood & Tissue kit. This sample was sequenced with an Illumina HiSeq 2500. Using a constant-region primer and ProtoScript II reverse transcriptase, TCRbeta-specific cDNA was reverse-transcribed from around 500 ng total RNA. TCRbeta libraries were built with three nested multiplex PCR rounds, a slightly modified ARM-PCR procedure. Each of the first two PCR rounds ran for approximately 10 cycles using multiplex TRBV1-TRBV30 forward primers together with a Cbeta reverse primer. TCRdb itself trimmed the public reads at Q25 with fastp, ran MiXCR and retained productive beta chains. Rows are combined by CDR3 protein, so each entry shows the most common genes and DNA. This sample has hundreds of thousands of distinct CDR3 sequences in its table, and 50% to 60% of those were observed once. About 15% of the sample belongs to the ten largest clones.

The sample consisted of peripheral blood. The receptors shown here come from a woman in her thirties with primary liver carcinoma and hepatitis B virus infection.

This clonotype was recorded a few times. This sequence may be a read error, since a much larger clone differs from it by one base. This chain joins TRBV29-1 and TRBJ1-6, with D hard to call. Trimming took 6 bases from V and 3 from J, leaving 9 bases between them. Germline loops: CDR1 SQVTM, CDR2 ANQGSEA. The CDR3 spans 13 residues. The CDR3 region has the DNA TGCAGCGTCAGTGTGGACTATAATTCACCCCTCCACTTT. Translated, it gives CSVSVDYNSPLHF.

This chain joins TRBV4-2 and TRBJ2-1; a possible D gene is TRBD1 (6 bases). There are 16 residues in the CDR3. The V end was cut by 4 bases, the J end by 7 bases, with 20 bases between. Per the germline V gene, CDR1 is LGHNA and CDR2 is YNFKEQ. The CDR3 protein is CASSLFLQGMGNEQFF. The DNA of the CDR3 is TGTGCCAGCAGCCTGTTCCTCCAGGGGATGGGGAATGAGCAGTTCTTC.

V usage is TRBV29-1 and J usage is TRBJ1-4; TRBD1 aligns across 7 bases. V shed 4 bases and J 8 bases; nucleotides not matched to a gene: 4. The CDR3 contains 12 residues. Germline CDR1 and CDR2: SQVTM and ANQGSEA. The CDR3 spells CSVGDSPEKLFF. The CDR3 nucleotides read TGCAGCGTTGGGGACAGCCCCGAAAAACTGTTTTTT.

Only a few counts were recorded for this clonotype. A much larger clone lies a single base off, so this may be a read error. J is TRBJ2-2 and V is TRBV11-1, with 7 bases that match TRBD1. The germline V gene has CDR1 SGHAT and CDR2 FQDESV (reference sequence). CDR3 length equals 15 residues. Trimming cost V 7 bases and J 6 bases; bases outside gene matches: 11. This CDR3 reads CASNPDRMKAGELFF. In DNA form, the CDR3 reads TGTGCCAGCAACCCGGACAGGATGAAGGCCGGGGAGCTGTTTTTT. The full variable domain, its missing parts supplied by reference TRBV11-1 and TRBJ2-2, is EAEVAQSPRYKITEKSQAVAFWCDPISGHATLYWYRQILGQGPELLVQFQDESVVDDSQLPKDRFSAERLKGVDSTLKIQPAELGDSAMYLCASNPDRMKAGELFFGEGSRLTVL.

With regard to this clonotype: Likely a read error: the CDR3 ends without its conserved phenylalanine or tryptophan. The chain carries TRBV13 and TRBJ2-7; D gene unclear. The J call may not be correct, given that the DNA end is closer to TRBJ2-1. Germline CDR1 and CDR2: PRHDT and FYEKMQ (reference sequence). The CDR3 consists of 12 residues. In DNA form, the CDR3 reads TGTGCCAGCAGCTTCTCCGGCTACCAGCAGTTCTTA. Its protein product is CASSFSGYQQFL.

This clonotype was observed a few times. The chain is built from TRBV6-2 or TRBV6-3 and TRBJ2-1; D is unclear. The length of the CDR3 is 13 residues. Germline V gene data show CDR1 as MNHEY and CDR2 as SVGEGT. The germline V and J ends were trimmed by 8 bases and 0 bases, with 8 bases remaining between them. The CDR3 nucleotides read TGTGCCAGCGAAAGAGACTCCTACAATGAGCAGTTCTTC. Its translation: CASERDSYNEQFF.

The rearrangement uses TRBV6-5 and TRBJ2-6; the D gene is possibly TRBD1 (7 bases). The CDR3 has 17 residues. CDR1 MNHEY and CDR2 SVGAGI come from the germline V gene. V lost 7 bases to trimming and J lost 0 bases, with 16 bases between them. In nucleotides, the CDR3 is TGTGCCAGCACAGGGGGACTGATCAACTCTGGGGCCAACGTCCTGACTTTC. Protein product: CASTGGLINSGANVLTF.

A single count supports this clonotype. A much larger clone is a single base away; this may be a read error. The CDR3 nucleotides are TGTGCCAGCAGCTCACTTGGCGGGACAGGGAGTCTAACCAAAAACATTCAGTACTTC. As protein: CASSSLGGTGSLTKNIQYF. The chain is built from TRBV5-5 and TRBJ2-4; 9 bases fit TRBD1. There are 19 residues in the CDR3. Germline CDR1 reads SGHKS; CDR2 reads YYEKEE (reference sequence). J was trimmed by 2 bases and V by 3 bases; bases with no gene match: 15. Combining the CDR3 with reference TRBV5-5 and TRBJ2-4 gives the whole variable domain DAGVTQSPTHLIKTRGQQVTLRCSPISGHKSVSWYQQVLGQGPQFIFQYYEKEERGRGNFPDRFSARQFPNYSSELNVNALLLGDSALYLCASSSLGGTGSLTKNIQYFGAGTRLSVL.

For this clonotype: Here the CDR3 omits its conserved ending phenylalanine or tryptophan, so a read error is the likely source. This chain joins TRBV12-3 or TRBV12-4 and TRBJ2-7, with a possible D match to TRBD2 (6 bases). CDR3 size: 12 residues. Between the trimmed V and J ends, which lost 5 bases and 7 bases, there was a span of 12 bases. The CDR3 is CASSDGTGEQYL. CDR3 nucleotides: TGTGCCAGCAGTGACGGGACTGGTGAGCAGTACCTC.

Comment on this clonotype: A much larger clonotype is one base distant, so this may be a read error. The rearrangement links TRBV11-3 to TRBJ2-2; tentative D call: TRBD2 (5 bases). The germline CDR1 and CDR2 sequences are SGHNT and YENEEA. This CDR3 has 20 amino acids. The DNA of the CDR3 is TGTGCCAGCAGCTTGTCGGACCTAATGAAACCTAACGCGAACACCGGGGAGCTGGTTTTT. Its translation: CASSLSDLMKPNANTGELVF. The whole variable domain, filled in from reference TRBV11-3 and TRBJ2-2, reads EAGVVQSPRYKIIEKKQPVAFWCNPISGHNTLYWYLQNLGQGPELLIRYENEEAVDDSQLPKDRFSAERLKGVDSTLKIQPAELGDSAVYLCASSLSDLMKPNANTGELVFGEGSRLTVL.

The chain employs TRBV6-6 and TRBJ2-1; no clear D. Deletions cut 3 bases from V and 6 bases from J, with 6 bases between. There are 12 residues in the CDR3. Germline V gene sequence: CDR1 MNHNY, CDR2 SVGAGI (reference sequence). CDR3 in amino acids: CASSYPSNEQFF. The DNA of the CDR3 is TGTGCCAGCAGTTATCCCTCCAATGAGCAGTTCTTC.

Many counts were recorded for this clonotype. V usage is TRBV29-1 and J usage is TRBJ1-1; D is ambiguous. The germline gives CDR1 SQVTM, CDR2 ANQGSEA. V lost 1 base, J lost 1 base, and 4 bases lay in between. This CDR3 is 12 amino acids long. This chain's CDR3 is CSVEGGNTEAFF. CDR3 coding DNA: TGCAGCGTTGAAGGTGGGAACACTGAAGCTTTCTTT. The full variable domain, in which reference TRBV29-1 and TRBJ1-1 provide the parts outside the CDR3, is SAVISQKPSRDICQRGTSLTIQCQVDSQVTMMFWYRQQPGQSLTLIATANQGSEATYESGFVIDKFPISRPNLTFSTLTVSNMSPEDSSIYLCSVEGGNTEAFFGQGTRLTVV.

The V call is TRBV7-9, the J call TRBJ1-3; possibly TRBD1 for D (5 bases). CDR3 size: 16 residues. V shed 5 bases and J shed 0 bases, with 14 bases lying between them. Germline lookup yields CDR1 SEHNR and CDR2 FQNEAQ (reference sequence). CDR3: CASSPQGAISGNTIYF. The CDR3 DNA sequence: TGTGCCAGCAGCCCCCAGGGAGCTATCTCTGGAAACACCATATATTTT.

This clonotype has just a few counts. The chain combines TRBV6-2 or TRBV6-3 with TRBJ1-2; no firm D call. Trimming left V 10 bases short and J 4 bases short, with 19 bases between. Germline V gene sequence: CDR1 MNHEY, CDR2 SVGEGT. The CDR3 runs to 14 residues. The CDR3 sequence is CATRGAGLGYGYTF. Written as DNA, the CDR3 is TGTGCCACCCGCGGAGCGGGCCTGGGCTATGGCTACACCTTC.

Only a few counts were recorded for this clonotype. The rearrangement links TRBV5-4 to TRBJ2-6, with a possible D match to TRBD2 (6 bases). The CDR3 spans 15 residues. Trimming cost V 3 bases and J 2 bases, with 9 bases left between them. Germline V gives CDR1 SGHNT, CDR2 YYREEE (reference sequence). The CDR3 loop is CASSSRLAGANVLTF. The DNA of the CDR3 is TGTGCCAGCAGCTCTAGACTAGCTGGGGCCAACGTCCTGACTTTC.

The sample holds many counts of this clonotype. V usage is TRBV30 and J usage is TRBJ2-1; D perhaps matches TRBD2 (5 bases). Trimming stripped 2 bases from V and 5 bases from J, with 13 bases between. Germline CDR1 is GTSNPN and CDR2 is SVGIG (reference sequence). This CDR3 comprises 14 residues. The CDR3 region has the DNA TGTGCCTGGAGTAAAGGACTTTCTCACAATGAGCAGTTCTTC. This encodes CAWSKGLSHNEQFF.